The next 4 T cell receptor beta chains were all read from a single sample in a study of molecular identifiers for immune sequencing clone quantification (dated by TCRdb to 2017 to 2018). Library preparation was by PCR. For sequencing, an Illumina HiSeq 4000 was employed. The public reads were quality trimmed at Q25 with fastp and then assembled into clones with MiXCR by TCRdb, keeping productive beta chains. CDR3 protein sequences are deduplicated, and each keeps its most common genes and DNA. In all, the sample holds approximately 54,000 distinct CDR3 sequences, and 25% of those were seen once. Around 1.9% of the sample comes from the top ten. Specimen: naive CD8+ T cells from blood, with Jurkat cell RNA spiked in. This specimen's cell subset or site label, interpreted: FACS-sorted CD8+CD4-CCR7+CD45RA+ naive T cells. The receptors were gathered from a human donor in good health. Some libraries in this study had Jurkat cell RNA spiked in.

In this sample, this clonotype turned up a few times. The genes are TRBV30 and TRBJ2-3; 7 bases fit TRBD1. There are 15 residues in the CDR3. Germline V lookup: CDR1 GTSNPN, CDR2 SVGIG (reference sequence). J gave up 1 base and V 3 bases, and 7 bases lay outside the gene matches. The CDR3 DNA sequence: TGTGCCTGGAGCTCCGGGACAGCGCGCACAGATACGCAGTATTTT. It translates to CAWSSGTARTDTQYF.

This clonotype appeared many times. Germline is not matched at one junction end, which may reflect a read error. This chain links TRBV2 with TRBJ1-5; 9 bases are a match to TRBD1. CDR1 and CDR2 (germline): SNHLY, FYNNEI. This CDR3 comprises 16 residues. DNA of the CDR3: TGTGCCAGCAGGGAAGGGACAGGGAATAGCAATCAGCCCCAGCATTTT. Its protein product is CASREGTGNSNQPQHF.

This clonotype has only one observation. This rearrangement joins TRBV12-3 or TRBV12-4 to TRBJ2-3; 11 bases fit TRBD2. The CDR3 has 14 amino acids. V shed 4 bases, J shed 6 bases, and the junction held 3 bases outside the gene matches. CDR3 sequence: CASSSSGRFDTQYF. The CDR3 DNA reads TGTGCCAGCAGTTCTAGCGGGAGGTTCGATACGCAGTATTTT.

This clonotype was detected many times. The CDR3 sequence: CASSSHLDTQYF. DNA for the CDR3: TGTGCCAGCAGCTCTCATTTAGATACGCAGTATTTT. This chain uses TRBV7-9 with TRBJ2-3; D call uncertain. The V gene lost 4 bases and the J gene lost 5 bases, with 7 bases spanning the gap. From germline, CDR1 is SEHNR and CDR2 FQNEAQ (reference sequence). CDR3 size: 12 residues.